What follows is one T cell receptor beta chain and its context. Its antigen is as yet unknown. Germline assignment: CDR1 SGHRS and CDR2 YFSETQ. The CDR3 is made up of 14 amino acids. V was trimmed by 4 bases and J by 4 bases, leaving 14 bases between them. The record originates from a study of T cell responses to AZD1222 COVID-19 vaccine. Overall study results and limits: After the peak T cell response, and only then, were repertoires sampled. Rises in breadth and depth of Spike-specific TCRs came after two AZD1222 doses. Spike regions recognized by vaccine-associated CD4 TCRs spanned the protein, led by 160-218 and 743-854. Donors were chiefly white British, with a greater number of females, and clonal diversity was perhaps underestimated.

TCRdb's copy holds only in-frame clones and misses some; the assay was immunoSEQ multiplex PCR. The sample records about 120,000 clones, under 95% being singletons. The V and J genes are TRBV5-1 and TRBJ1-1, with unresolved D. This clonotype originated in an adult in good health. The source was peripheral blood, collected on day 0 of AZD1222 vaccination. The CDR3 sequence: CASSVGGVPTEAFF. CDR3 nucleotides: TGCGCCAGCAGCGTTGGTGGGGTTCCCACTGAAGCTTTCTTT.